This T cell receptor (beta chain) appears in the sequencing data of a study of neurological immune-mediated disorders. In its sample, this clonotype was seen many times. The antigen is unknown. V was trimmed by 5 bases and J by 11 bases, leaving 33 bases between them. Germline V gene sequence: CDR1 SGHVS, CDR2 FNYEAQ. CDR3 length equals 18 residues. The team produced cDNA through 5'RACE using 10-nucleotide random UMIs. From 15-18 subjects, over 190 million TCR-beta sequences were obtained in each sequencing run. TCRdb reprocessed the 5' RACE reads with MiXCR, giving one entry per CDR3 protein. The sample has 50,000 or so distinct CDR3 sequences; around 3.4% are singletons. Study-wide results and limits: The most TCR clonal expansion was seen in HTLV-1-associated myelopathy, whereas the least was seen in multiple sclerosis, below the level in healthy controls.

The gene calls are TRBV7-6 and TRBJ1-1; possible D gene TRBD1, 6 bases. This clonotype was obtained from a woman in her sixties with multiple sclerosis. Source material: PBMCs. The CDR3 DNA follows: TGTGCCAGCAGCCGGAAGGGACATCTTTTGGTCAGAGGTCCACGGGCTTTCTTT. It yields the protein CASSRKGHLLVRGPRAFF.